The 9 T cell receptor beta chains below come from one sample, sequenced in a study of regulatory T cells in long-lasting Graves disease. Time point defined: newly diagnosed GD, antithyroid drugs for less than 3 months. RNA from PBMCs was the source of the TCR library. With iRepertoire HTBI primers and Arm-PCR of CDR3 regions, TCR beta libraries were built. TCRdb reprocessed the multiplex PCR reads with MiXCR, giving one entry per CDR3 protein. The sample lists about 450,000 distinct CDR3 sequences, around 15% seen once, with about a sixth in the top ten. These same data were also listed under a study on T cells in Graves' hyperthyroidism and ophthalmopathy.

Sequenced here: peripheral blood mononuclear cells (PBMCs), sampled at new diagnosis, from a patient treated with antithyroid drugs. The source is a woman aged 45 to 65 with Graves disease.

This clonotype was seen repeatedly, ten times or more. The rearrangement joins TRBV2 to TRBJ2-3, with 11 bases matching TRBD2. CDR1 and CDR2 (germline): SNHLY, FYNNEI. The V segment lost 6 bases and the J segment 0 bases; nucleotides outside the gene matches: 8. This CDR3 is 17 amino acids long. CDR3 amino acids: CASRKGLADSSTDTQYF. DNA of the CDR3: TGTGCCAGCAGGAAGGGACTAGCGGACTCTAGCACAGATACGCAGTATTTT.

This clonotype was seen more than once but under ten times. The chain has TRBV29-1 and TRBJ2-7, with a weak D call TRBD1 (6 bases). V shed 5 bases and J shed 4 bases, with 12 bases lying between them. The V gene's germline CDR1 is SQVTM and CDR2 ANQGSEA. The CDR3 contains 12 residues. DNA for the CDR3: TGCAGCGTTCAGCAGGGGCCGTACGAGCAGTACTTC. It codes for CSVQQGPYEQYF.

The sample holds a few counts of this clonotype. The chain recombines TRBV18 with TRBJ2-5; 9 nucleotides match TRBD1. Germline V gene sequence: CDR1 KGHSH, CDR2 LQKENI. The CDR3 loop spans 15 amino acids. The J segment lost 5 bases and the V segment lost 1 base, leaving 5 bases of the junction unmatched. The CDR3 loop reads CASSPRTGADETQYF. The CDR3 DNA is TGTGCCAGCTCACCACGGACAGGGGCGGACGAGACCCAGTACTTC. Based on the CDR3 plus reference TRBV18 and TRBJ2-5, the full variable domain is NAGVMQNPRHLVRRRGQEARLRCSPMKGHSHVYWYRQLPEEGLKFMVYLQKENIIDESGMPKERFSAEFPKEGPSILRIQQVVRGDSAAYFCASSPRTGADETQYFGPGTRLLVL.

V usage is TRBV7-9 and J usage is TRBJ2-7, with 10 bases identical to TRBD1. The CDR3 totals 15 residues. Germline V gene sequence: CDR1 SEHNR, CDR2 FQNEAQ (reference sequence). The V segment lost 2 bases and the J segment 6 bases; nucleotides outside the gene matches: 7. The CDR3 spells CASSLWGTGASEQYF. In DNA form, the CDR3 reads TGTGCCAGCAGCTTATGGGGGACAGGGGCGTCCGAGCAGTACTTC.

This clonotype was seen many times. The rearrangement links TRBV7-8 to TRBJ1-1, with 7 bases fitting TRBD1. Germline CDR1 SGHVS, CDR2 FQNEAQ. The CDR3 is 15 amino acids. Trimming removed 4 bases from V and 1 base from J; junction bases left unmatched: 6. The CDR3 region is CASSSSRGTNTEAFF. The CDR3 nucleotides read TGTGCCAGCAGCTCCAGCAGGGGGACGAACACTGAAGCTTTCTTT.

This clonotype was counted many times. The genes are TRBV28 and TRBJ2-2, with D possibly TRBD1 on 6 matching bases. Germline-derived CDR1 and CDR2 are MDHEN and SYDVKM. CDR3 length: 16 residues. Trimming left V 6 bases short and J 2 bases short, with 16 bases between. The CDR3 here is CASRTSGTPNTGELFF. The CDR3 coding sequence is TGTGCCAGCAGGACCTCCGGGACACCTAACACCGGGGAGCTGTTTTTT.

The chain couples TRBV28 to TRBJ1-2; D not resolved. Germline loops: CDR1 MDHEN, CDR2 SYDVKM. Trimming took 5 bases from V and 4 from J, leaving 8 bases between them. The CDR3 contains 12 residues. This CDR3 reads CASSTSSYGYTF. CDR3 nucleotide sequence: TGTGCCAGCAGTACGTCTTCCTATGGCTACACCTTC.

V and J are TRBV19 and TRBJ2-1, with TRBD2 matching 16 bases. Germline V CDR1 and CDR2: LNHDA, SQIVND (reference sequence). J was trimmed by 9 bases and V by 6 bases; bases with no gene match: 2. The CDR3 consists of 14 residues. CDR3 residues: CASRGTSGRGEQFF. The CDR3 nucleotides read TGTGCCAGTAGAGGGACTAGCGGGAGGGGTGAGCAGTTCTTC.

The chain joins TRBV5-8 to TRBJ2-1; D is unclear. The CDR3 has 13 residues. CDR1 and CDR2 (germline): SGHTS, YDEGEE. V was cut by 0 bases and J by 8 bases, with 9 bases left in between. As DNA, the CDR3 is TGTGCCAGCAGCTTGGCCATTACGGATGAGCAGTTCTTC. It translates to CASSLAITDEQFF.